Listed below are T cell receptor beta chains from one sample, sequenced in a study of shared clonotypes between healthy human individuals. The method was immunoSEQ multiplex PCR; TCRdb's version includes in-frame clones alone and lacks a portion of them. Of hundreds of thousands of clones listed, less than 96% are singletons. The sample comprised naive CD4+ T cells sorted from blood. The receptors come from a woman aged 30 to 39 in good health. CDR3s leave out the opening cysteine and the closing phenylalanine or tryptophan.

>TRBV5-1|14
ASSMGLAGGSGELF
>TRBV19|12
ASSTLGSVQPQH
>TRBV2|11
ASGGVTYEKLF
>TRBV5-1|11
ASSGQLKYEQY
>TRBV19|12
ASSSLAGTDTQY
>TRBV28|10
ASSFPQGPLH
>TRBV29-1|9
SARDSYEQY
>TRBV28|14
ASSLIRRGGTDTQY
>TRBV19|12
ASSMIGTNQPQH
>TRBV2|15
ASSFTRESATKETQY
>TRBV7-2|15
ASSLGQVGHMNTEAF
>TRBV28|12
ASSRGSGNEKLF
>TRBV5-1|12
ASSLEGGRRKLF
>TRBV5-4|12
ASSPSGPRETQY
>TRBV6-5|14
ASSYLGTSGKREQF
>TRBV27|13
ASSLSTQGSYEQY
>TRBV6-6|14
ASSYKGQGSNQPQH
>TRBV11-2|13
ASSLVGPLAYEQY
>TRBV30|11
AQMGQGDGELF
>TRBV5-1|11
ASSLRGDNEQF
>TRBV28|15
ASNTPGGASRYNEQF
>TRBV6-1|15
ASSEGSIPRQTYEQY
>TRBV19|12
ASSPGTVVAEAF
>TRBV2|13
ASSEEWGQTYEQY
>TRBV11-1|13
ASSLVGVVGTEAF
>TRBV25-1|11
ASSEPVAGQAF
>TRBV5-1|12
ASSLSRNTGELF
>TRBV19|13
ASSPGSGRDGTQY
>TRBV9|12
ASSELSGSYEQY
>TRBV28|15
ASREGAAGGPIDTQY
>TRBV7-8|10
ASSWLNTEAF
>TRBV19|12
ASRTKGGGGEQY
>TRBV10-2|11
ASSEGWNEKLF
>TRBV28|12
ASSPGTGFLSQH
>TRBV5-1|10
ASSPGTSGQF
>TRBV7-2|9
ASSLVEAQY
>TRBV28|13
ASTRPGLVNYGYT
>TRBV2|12
ASSQQGERQPQH
>TRBV15|12
ATSRDLGGGELF
>TRBV28|7
AILGEQF
>TRBV5-1|9
ASSSTDTQY
>TRBV7-2|14
ASSLVGGTNTGELF
>TRBV6-6|12
ASSYTTVGGEQY